A selection of T cell receptor beta chains follows, all from one sample in a study of blood T cell repertoires in COVID-19. The assay was immunoSEQ multiplex PCR, and TCRdb's table has in-frame clones only and misses some. The sample records about 140,000 clones, 70% to 90% being singletons. Sequencing was carried out using PBMCs or T cells enriched from blood (not recorded which). These receptors were collected from a woman aged 50 to 65 with acute COVID-19. Both conserved end residues are part of each CDR3.

TRBJ1-1,TRBV2,CASSVQAGSTEAFF
TRBJ2-7,TRBV3-1/TRBV3-2,CASSQPSVLGYEQYF
TRBJ2-1,TRBV9,CASSLRGGGNEQFF
TRBJ1-2,TRBV19,CASSIDRVGYGYTF
TRBJ1-5,TRBV7-9,CASSLDGTSNQPQHF
TRBJ2-5,TRBV15,CATSRAGQEATQYF
TRBJ2-6,TRBV5-4,CASSSGTGGAWGANVLTF
TRBJ2-3,TRBV9,CASSVASTDTQYF
TRBJ1-2,TRBV9,CASSPEGRASYGYTF
TRBJ2-1,TRBV19,CASSRAQGSYNEQFF
TRBJ2-7,TRBV24-1,CATSDVSGPGTEQYF
TRBJ1-2,TRBV6-2/TRBV6-3,CASSRPGQINYGYTF
TRBJ2-7,TRBV9,CASSEGGRAGNEQYF
TRBJ2-3,TRBV19,CASTHGGDTDTQYF
TRBJ2-3,TRBV24-1,CATSDPTRRGRSTDTQYF
TRBJ1-4,TRBV19,CASSRLSGRGLRHTNEKLFF
TRBJ2-1,TRBV9,CASSAQAGTGHNEQFF
TRBJ2-5,TRBV20-1,CSASPGWETQYF
TRBJ1-2,TRBV28,CASSSGQGSYGYTF
TRBJ1-2,TRBV10-3,CAISESAGGGYTF
TRBJ2-4,TRBV28,CASSSQNIQYF
TRBJ1-4,TRBV5-1,CASSLGTATNEKLFF
TRBJ2-7,TRBV30,CAWSVRFRFGMQGF
TRBJ1-2,TRBV28,CASSFVRDREVYGYTF
TRBJ2-5,TRBV11-2,CASSPRTSGIEETQYF
TRBJ2-5,TRBV5-1,CASSPGTSLQETQYF
TRBJ2-5,TRBV10-3,CATLSGKGETQYF
TRBJ2-7,TRBV7-9,CASSPGQLAYEQYF
TRBJ2-3,TRBV10-3,CAISESAAGITDTQYF
TRBJ1-2,TRBV5-5,CASSLAANPNYGYTF
TRBJ2-7,TRBV2,CATGTTAYEQYF
TRBJ1-6,TRBV5-1,CASSLGGQNNSPLHF
TRBJ1-5,TRBV7-5,CVRSFEPQTGNQPQHF
TRBJ2-1,TRBV6-5,CASSRLVEQFF
TRBJ1-2,TRBV7-9,CASSAQTGPKNYYGYTF
TRBJ2-1,TRBV3-1/TRBV3-2,CASSQVVGTSGSTAYNEQFF
TRBJ2-5,TRBV29-1,CSVAGPSTTQETQYF
TRBJ2-2,TRBV19,CASSSGTGKTGELFF
TRBJ2-7,TRBV10-3,CAISESGQGTYEQYF
TRBJ2-3,TRBV4-3,CASSLGGDTDTQYF
TRBJ1-6,TRBV6-1,CASSEYRDRRPPLHF
TRBJ2-1,TRBV6-5,CASRIQGRNEQFF
TRBJ2-1,TRBV12-3/TRBV12-4,CASSTTSGSGQFF
TRBJ2-6,TRBV28,CASSLESHGANVLTF
TRBJ2-7,TRBV9,CASSPAYRGTEQYF
TRBJ2-1,TRBV2,CASSGLAGGGAHEQFF
TRBJ1-2,TRBV27,CASSGAGTYGYTF